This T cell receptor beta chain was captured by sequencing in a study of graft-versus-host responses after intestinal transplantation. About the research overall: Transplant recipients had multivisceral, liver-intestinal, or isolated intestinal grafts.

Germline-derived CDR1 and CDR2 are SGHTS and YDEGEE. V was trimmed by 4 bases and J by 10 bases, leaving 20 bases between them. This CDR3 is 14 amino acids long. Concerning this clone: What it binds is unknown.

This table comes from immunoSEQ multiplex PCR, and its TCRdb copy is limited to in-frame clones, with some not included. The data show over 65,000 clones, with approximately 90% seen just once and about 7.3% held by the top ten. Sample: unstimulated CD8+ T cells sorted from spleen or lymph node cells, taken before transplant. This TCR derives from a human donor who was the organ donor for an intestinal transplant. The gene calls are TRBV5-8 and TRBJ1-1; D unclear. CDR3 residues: CASSLWPDLARAFF. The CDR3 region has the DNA TGTGCCAGCAGCCTTTGGCCCGACCTGGCGCGAGCTTTCTTT.